These 25 T cell receptor beta chains originate from one sample sequenced in a study of shared clonotypes between healthy human individuals. This table comes from immunoSEQ multiplex PCR, and its TCRdb copy is limited to in-frame clones, with some not included. The table lists about 980,000 clones, approximately 76% of them singletons, with over 1.3% in the top ten. Sequences were obtained from memory CD4+ T cells sorted from blood. Noted subset: CD45RA-negative fraction. All receptors come from a young man in good health.

Details on this clone: The sample contains more than one DNA sequence encoding this CDR3. The chain uses TRBV19 and TRBJ2-7; a weak D match, TRBD2 (6 bases). V was pared by 3 bases and J by 0 bases, with 9 bases between. CDR1 and CDR2 (germline): LNHDA, SQIVND (reference sequence). The CDR3 spans 14 residues. The CDR3 sequence: CASSIGGSSYEQYF. The CDR3 nucleotides read TGTGCCAGTAGTATCGGAGGGAGCTCCTACGAGCAGTACTTC.

The chain carries TRBV7-9 and TRBJ2-1; D remains unclear. Trimming left V 5 bases short and J 8 bases short, with 13 bases between. The CDR3 loop spans 13 amino acids. Germline lookup yields CDR1 SEHNR and CDR2 FQNEAQ (reference sequence). The CDR3 protein is CASSVDLVDEQFF. Here the CDR3 DNA reads TGTGCCAGCAGCGTCGATCTCGTCGATGAGCAGTTCTTC.

This chain links TRBV11-2 with TRBJ2-3; unclear D gene. This CDR3 region has 11 residues. The germline CDR1 and CDR2 sequences are SGHAT and FQNNGV. The V gene lost 7 bases and the J gene lost 9 bases, with 11 bases spanning the gap. CDR3 sequence: CASNPEETQYF. For the CDR3, the DNA is TGTGCCAGCAACCCCGAGGAGACGCAGTATTTT.

The chain couples TRBV5-4 to TRBJ1-1; 7 bases map to TRBD1. Unmatched junction bases numbered 13, after V lost 7 bases and J lost 4 bases. CDR1 and CDR2 from the germline V gene are SGHNT and YYREEE (reference sequence). The CDR3 runs to 15 residues. The CDR3 protein is CASHRGGMAGTEAFF. Written as DNA, the CDR3 is TGTGCCAGCCACCGAGGGGGCATGGCGGGCACTGAAGCTTTCTTT.

The chain recombines TRBV28 with TRBJ2-7; D possibly corresponds to TRBD2 (7 bases). Trimming took off 7 bases at V and 0 bases at J, with 22 bases between the two ends. The CDR3 runs to 17 residues. The V gene's germline CDR1 is MDHEN and CDR2 SYDVKM. The CDR3 reads CASILRGGPWSSYEQYF. Here the CDR3 DNA reads TGTGCCAGCATCCTAAGGGGGGGCCCTTGGAGCTCCTACGAGCAGTACTTC.

V is TRBV5-6 and J is TRBJ1-6; D not resolved. Deletions cut 0 bases from V and 10 bases from J, with 17 bases between. The CDR3 runs 16 residues. CDR1 is SGHDT, CDR2 YYEEEE, per germline. For the CDR3, the DNA is TGTGCCAGCAGCTTGGCATCAGGAGGAGTAGGCTCACCCCTCCACTTT. Translated: CASSLASGGVGSPLHF.

This chain connects TRBV18 to TRBJ2-7, with a tentative D call TRBD2 (5 bases). This CDR3 spans 14 amino acids. The germline V gene has CDR1 KGHSH and CDR2 LQKENI. With 9 bases removed from V and 7 bases from J, the gap between germline ends came to 22 bases. The CDR3 protein is CASIRDPVVREQYF. Written as DNA, the CDR3 is TGTGCCAGTATCCGGGATCCCGTCGTACGGGAGCAGTACTTC.

The chain employs TRBV7-2 and TRBJ1-5; 8 bases line up with TRBD1. V dropped 5 bases and J dropped 6; count of bases not matched to a gene: 9. The germline V gene has CDR1 SGHTA and CDR2 FQGNSA. The CDR3 totals 15 residues. CDR3 nucleotide sequence: TGTGCCAGCAGCCCTAACAGGGGGGCGATTCAGCCCCAGCATTTT. This encodes CASSPNRGAIQPQHF.

This clone has just a few counts. This chain uses TRBV10-3 with TRBJ2-3, with TRBD2 matching over 9 bases. In germline, CDR1 is ENHRY, CDR2 SYGVKD. The CDR3 runs to 17 residues. Losses at the gene ends were 0 bases for V and 2 bases for J; bases not matched to a gene: 6. The CDR3 sequence: CAISESGGGASTDTQYF. DNA for the CDR3: TGTGCCATCAGTGAGTCGGGCGGGGGGGCGTCCACAGATACGCAGTATTTT.

A word on this clone: This may be a read error, as it is one base from a much larger clone. Other DNA sequences of this sample code for an identical CDR3. The J gene is TRBJ2-5, the V gene TRBV28; maybe TRBD1 (5 bases). CDR1 MDHEN and CDR2 SYDVKM come from the germline V gene. V shed 4 bases and J shed 4 bases, with 7 bases lying between them. The CDR3 has 12 amino acids. CDR3: CASSSTVETQYF. For the CDR3, the DNA is TGTGCCAGCAGTTCGACAGTAGAGACCCAGTACTTC.

The chain recombines TRBV4-2 with TRBJ2-3, with D perhaps assigned TRBD1 or TRBD2 (5 bases each). V was pared by 4 bases and J by 5 bases, with 16 bases between. CDR1 LGHNA and CDR2 YNFKEQ come from the germline V gene. The CDR3 contains 15 residues. CDR3 protein: CASSPGTQFRDTQYF. In DNA form, the CDR3 reads TGTGCCAGCAGCCCGGGGACGCAGTTTCGAGATACGCAGTATTTT.

The chain recombines TRBV6-4 with TRBJ1-4; TRBD1 matches at 9 bases. The CDR3 covers 15 residues. V shed 4 bases and J 8 bases; nucleotides not matched to a gene: 8. CDR1 is MRHNA and CDR2 is SNTAGT in the germline V gene. CDR3 sequence: CASSGSRDRVEKLFF. Written as DNA, the CDR3 is TGTGCCAGCAGTGGATCGCGGGACAGGGTCGAAAAACTGTTTTTT.

This clone has just one count. J is TRBJ2-5 and V is TRBV12-5, with TRBD1 matching 10 bases. Germline V lookup: CDR1 LGHNT, CDR2 FRNRAP. This CDR3 region has 16 residues. V shed 0 bases and J 5 bases; nucleotides not matched to a gene: 6. CDR3 nucleotides: TGTGCTAGTGGTTTGGTAACCCGACAGGGGGCTGAGACCCAGTACTTC. Protein product: CASGLVTRQGAETQYF. Using reference TRBV12-5 and TRBJ2-5 for the parts outside the CDR3, the full variable domain is DARVTQTPRHKVTEMGQEVTMRCQPILGHNTVFWYRQTMMQGLELLAYFRNRAPLDDSGMPKDRFSAEMPDATLATLKIQPSEPRDSAVYFCASGLVTRQGAETQYFGPGTRLLVL.

This chain uses TRBV2 with TRBJ2-1; 7 nucleotides line up with TRBD2. The CDR3 extends over 12 amino acids. The germline V gene has CDR1 SNHLY and CDR2 FYNNEI. After removal of 7 bases from V and 7 bases from J, the junction contained 4 bases not matched to a gene. Written as DNA, the CDR3 is TGTGCCAGCATTGGCGGGAGAAATGAGCAGTTCTTC. Translation gives CASIGGRNEQFF. Using reference TRBV2 and TRBJ2-1 for the parts outside the CDR3, the full variable domain is EPEVTQTPSHQVTQMGQEVILRCVPISNHLYFYWYRQILGQKVEFLVSFYNNEISEKSEIFDDQFSVERPDGSNFTLKIRSTKLEDSAMYFCASIGGRNEQFFGPGTRLTVL.

This rearrangement joins TRBV7-8 to TRBJ1-1, with D possibly matching TRBD1 (5 bases). The CDR3 extends over 14 amino acids. Germline assignment: CDR1 SGHVS and CDR2 FQNEAQ. V lost 6 bases and J lost 6, with 17 bases in between. The DNA for the CDR3 is TGTGCCAGCAGGTCTCAGGGAGGGTCGTCTGAAGCTTTCTTT. This sequence encodes CASRSQGGSSEAFF. The variable domain in full, completed from reference TRBV7-8 and TRBJ1-1, reads GAGVSQSPRYKVAKRGQDVALRCDPISGHVSLFWYQQALGQGPEFLTYFQNEAQLDKSGLPSDRFFAERPEGSVSTLKIQRTQQEDSAVYLCASRSQGGSSEAFFGQGTRLTVV.

The chain recombines TRBV19 with TRBJ1-4, with unresolved D. CDR3 length: 14 amino acids. Germline CDR1 LNHDA, CDR2 SQIVND (reference sequence). V was pared by 4 bases and J by 0 bases, with 6 bases between. The CDR3, as DNA: TGTGCCAGTAGTAGGACGTCAACTAATGAAAAACTGTTTTTT. Residues: CASSRTSTNEKLFF.

CDR3 region: CASSSTGGTYEQYF. The CDR3 nucleotides read TGTGCCAGCAGTTCGACAGGGGGCACCTACGAGCAGTACTTC. This chain connects TRBV6-6 to TRBJ2-7, with 10 bases identical to TRBD1. J gave up 2 bases and V 4 bases, and 2 bases lay outside the gene matches. Germline CDR1 reads MNHNY; CDR2 reads SVGAGI (reference sequence). The CDR3 runs to 14 residues.

V gene TRBV7-2 combines with J gene TRBJ2-5; 9 bases align to TRBD1. V shed 1 base, J shed 4 bases, and the junction held 4 bases outside the gene matches. The CDR3 runs to 15 residues. CDR1 and CDR2 (germline): SGHTA, FQGNSA. The CDR3 DNA reads as TGTGCCAGCAGCTTAGAAAGACAGGGGGGAGAGACCCAGTACTTC. Translation: CASSLERQGGETQYF.

The CDR3 here is CASSTRWGVDQPQHF. CDR3 nucleotides: TGTGCCAGCAGCACCCGGTGGGGGGTTGATCAGCCCCAGCATTTT. V usage is TRBV7-2 and J usage is TRBJ1-5, with D perhaps matching TRBD1 (5 bases). The length of the CDR3 is 15 residues. Trimming left V 5 bases short and J 5 bases short, with 16 bases between. CDR1 is SGHTA and CDR2 is FQGNSA in the germline V gene. Supplemented by reference TRBV7-2 and TRBJ1-5, the full variable domain reads GAGVSQSPSNKVTEKGKDVELRCDPISGHTALYWYRQSLGQGLEFLIYFQGNSAPDKSGLPSDRFSAERTGGSVSTLTIQRTQQEDSAVYLCASSTRWGVDQPQHFGDGTRLSIL.

The rearrangement uses TRBV9 and TRBJ2-7, with TRBD1 identical over 10 bases. Germline-derived CDR1 and CDR2 are SGDLS and YYNGEE. The J segment lost 3 bases and the V segment lost 2 bases, leaving 5 bases of the junction unmatched. The CDR3 consists of 15 residues. CDR3 DNA: TGTGCCAGCAGCGTCTACGGGACAGGGGTCTACGAGCAGTACTTC. Translating it yields CASSVYGTGVYEQYF.

The chain uses TRBV11-2 and TRBJ2-1, with D tentatively TRBD1 or TRBD2 (5 bases each). Germline V gene sequence: CDR1 SGHAT, CDR2 FQNNGV. CDR3 length: 15 residues. Trimming took 1 base from V and 3 from J, leaving 10 bases between them. The CDR3, as DNA: TGTGCCAGCAGCTTAGGTCAGGGAGTCTACAATGAGCAGTTCTTC. This gives the protein CASSLGQGVYNEQFF. The variable domain in full, with the rest retrieved from reference TRBV11-2 and TRBJ2-1, is EAGVAQSPRYKIIEKRQSVAFWCNPISGHATLYWYQQILGQGPKLLIQFQNNGVVDDSQLPKDRFSAERLKGVDSTLKIQPAKLEDSAVYLCASSLGQGVYNEQFFGPGTRLTVL.

Turning to this clone: Other DNA sequences in this specimen translate into the identical CDR3. This chain uses TRBV10-3 with TRBJ2-2, with 8 bases identical to TRBD1. CDR1 is ENHRY and CDR2 is SYGVKD in the germline V gene. After removal of 0 bases from V and 4 bases from J, the junction contained 1 base not matched to a gene. The CDR3 loop spans 15 amino acids. CDR3 DNA: TGTGCCATCAGTGAGTCGGGGACAGGCACCGGGGAGCTGTTTTTT. Encoded protein: CAISESGTGTGELFF.

The chain combines TRBV4-1 with TRBJ2-2, with a weak D call TRBD1 (5 bases). The germline V and J ends were trimmed by 3 bases and 3 bases, with 8 bases remaining between them. The CDR3 extends over 14 amino acids. In germline, CDR1 is MGHRA, CDR2 YSYEKL. The CDR3 loop is CASSHQGYTGELFF. The CDR3 DNA reads as TGCGCCAGCAGCCACCAGGGATACACCGGGGAGCTGTTTTTT.

The chain combines TRBV9 with TRBJ2-7, with a possible D match to TRBD2 (6 bases). The CDR3 has 14 residues. Germline CDR1 is SGDLS and CDR2 is YYNGEE. With 4 bases removed from V and 4 bases from J, the gap between germline ends came to 15 bases. The CDR3 here is CASSSNAGSYEQYF. CDR3 DNA sequence: TGTGCCAGCAGCTCAAATGCGGGGTCATACGAGCAGTACTTC.

This clone was detected once. This sequence joins TRBV6-6 and TRBJ2-7; D possibly matches TRBD1 or TRBD2 (6 bases each). The length of the CDR3 is 13 residues. In germline, CDR1 is MNHNY, CDR2 SVGAGI (reference sequence). Trimming removed 9 bases from V and 4 bases from J, with 16 bases in between. In DNA, the CDR3 is TGTGCCAGTACAGGGACTCCTTCTTACGAGCAGTACTTC. It translates to CASTGTPSYEQYF.